This paragraph covers one TCR beta chain sequence. As originally analysed: The assay estimated nucleated cells by amplifying reference gene primers. Sequencing was performed with immunoSEQ multiplex PCR; in TCRdb, only in-frame clones are kept and a portion is missing. Clonal size and the V and J genes are those of that table, whereas D and trimming came from the DNA. The repertoire holds more than 300,000 clones, with approximately 88% as singletons. The data belong to a study of blood T cell repertoires in COVID-19. Turning to the study itself: T cells, B-cell-depleted T cells, or PBMCs provided the cDNA or gDNA that served as material.

Germline CDR1 reads LNHDA; CDR2 reads SQIVND (reference sequence). With 8 bases removed from V and 5 bases from J, the gap between germline ends came to 18 bases. The length of the CDR3 is 14 residues. Sequencing was done on a sample of peripheral blood. The origin of this receptor is a woman aged 30 to 39 with COVID-19, enrolled during active disease. V is TRBV19 and J is TRBJ1-2; maybe TRBD1 (5 bases). The CDR3 here is CASGEAWGVYGYTF. The CDR3 region has the DNA TGTGCCAGTGGTGAAGCCTGGGGCGTATATGGCTACACCTTC.